The TCR beta chain described here comes from a study of T cells expressing NK-cell markers. From the 5' RACE reads, TCRdb lists one entry per CDR3 protein and no DNA. Here the sample table reports 400,000 to 550,000 distinct CDR3 sequences. The TCR comes from a woman aged 18-69 years in good health. The sequencing sample was made of blood T cells: a sorted CD56 or NKG2C T cell subset, CD4+ or CD8+ T cells, or bulk PBMC T cells (not recorded which).

The CDR3 loop is CASSSGLAGSSYNEQFF. This chain uses TRBV6-2 or TRBV6-3 with TRBJ2-1; as DNA is missing, the TRBD2 call by TCRdb cannot be tested. The CDR3 is 17 amino acids. Germline lookup yields CDR1 MNHEY and CDR2 SVGEGT.